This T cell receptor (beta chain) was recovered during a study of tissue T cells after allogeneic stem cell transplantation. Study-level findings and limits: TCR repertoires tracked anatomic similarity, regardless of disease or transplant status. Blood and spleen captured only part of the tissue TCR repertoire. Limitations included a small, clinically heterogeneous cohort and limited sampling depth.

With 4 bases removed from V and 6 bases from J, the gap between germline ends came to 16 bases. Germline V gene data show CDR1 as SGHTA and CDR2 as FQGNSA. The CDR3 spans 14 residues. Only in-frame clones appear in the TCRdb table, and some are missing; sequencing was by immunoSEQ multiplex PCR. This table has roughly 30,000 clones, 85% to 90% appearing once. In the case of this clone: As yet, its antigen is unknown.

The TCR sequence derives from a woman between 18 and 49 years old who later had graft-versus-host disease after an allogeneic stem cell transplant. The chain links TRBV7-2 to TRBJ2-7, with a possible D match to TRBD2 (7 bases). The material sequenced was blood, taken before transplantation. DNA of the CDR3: TGTGCCAGCAGCTCGATGATCGGGGGGCTCGAGCAGTACTTC. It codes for CASSSMIGGLEQYF.